The sequence of this T cell receptor beta chain was determined in a study of CD8+ T cells in alopecia areata. Study-wide background: Skin grafts from approximately 6-12-month-old C3H/HeJ donors with spontaneous alopecia were placed on roughly 6-10-week-old female C3H/HeJ mice. Study-level points and caveats: It was lesional scalp, especially alopecia totalis/universalis, that showed higher clonality than normal scalp. Sharing of TCRs across patients appeared less clear than in mice, possibly for HLA-related reasons. Resident alphabeta T-cell populations of normal skin are likewise subject to sequencing in scalp samples.

This clone was counted only a few times. Its target is unknown. The TCRdb protein and the DNA translation do not line up at residue 13; the protein shown here was made by translating the DNA. Gene names denote mouse genes. Sequencing relied on a cDNA template that was reverse transcribed from extracted RNA. Clones were sequenced by immunoSEQ multiplex PCR, and TCRdb holds only the in-frame ones, with some missing. The sample gives some 110,000 clones, none seen only once, and the top ten clones hold 15% to 20%. The sample taken for sequencing was lesional skin. The origin of this receptor is a C3H/HeJ mouse with alopecia areata. The strain's MHC type: H2-k.

The part of the CDR3 DNA that was read is TGTGCCAGCAGTGATGCAAGGGGGGGCCCTGGAAATACG. Amino acid sequence: CASSDARGGPGNT. The entire CDR3 protein is CASSDARGGPGNTLYF. The rearrangement uses TRBV13-3 and TRBJ1-3, with a weak D call TRBD1 (6 bases). The read ends 3 residues before the CDR3 terminus; that terminus is restored from the germline J gene. Germline V gene data show CDR1 as NNHDY and CDR2 as SYVADS. With 0 bases removed from V and 2 bases from J, the gap between germline ends came to 12 bases. The CDR3 loop spans 16 amino acids.